These 20 T cell receptor beta chains were all obtained from the same sample, sequenced in a study of OX40 agonist ivuxolimab in advanced cancers. Library preparation employed the immunoSEQ multiplex PCR assay. TCRdb retrieved this table from immuneACCESS and kept in-frame rearrangements only. Not all clones are present; in checked studies, unresolved V genes account for under half, and no reason is known for the remainder. This sample has tens of thousands of clones in its table, and roughly four fifths of those were observed once. The ten biggest clones cover approximately 2.4% of the sample. This sample comprised CD4+ or CD8+ T cells sorted from blood, obtained in a trial of the OX40 agonist ivuxolimab. The receptor set was obtained from an adult with an advanced solid tumor such as melanoma, head and neck, liver or kidney cancer.

By sample fraction, this clone is medium-sized. The gene calls are TRBV6-4 and TRBJ1-4; D call uncertain. This CDR3 region has 13 residues. Germline CDR1 and CDR2: MRHNA and SNTAGT. V was trimmed by 5 bases and J by 10 bases, leaving 14 bases between them. CDR3 region: CASSPAPGGKLFF. The CDR3 coding sequence is TGTGCCAGCAGTCCGGCCCCTGGTGGAAAACTGTTTTTT.

The chain carries TRBV4-2 and TRBJ2-3; D unresolved. The V end was cut by 0 bases, the J end by 7 bases, with 5 bases between. The V gene's germline CDR1 is LGHNA and CDR2 YNFKEQ. The CDR3 loop spans 12 amino acids. This chain's CDR3 is CASSQDYHTQYF. CDR3 nucleotides: TGTGCCAGCAGCCAAGATTATCATACGCAGTATTTT.

This clone was counted between two and nine times. The chain has TRBV19 and TRBJ2-1; a weak D match, TRBD2 (6 bases). V lost 5 bases and J lost 4, with 15 bases in between. The V gene's germline CDR1 is LNHDA and CDR2 SQIVND (reference sequence). The CDR3 contains 15 residues. The CDR3 spells CASSAPGTPYNEQFF. CDR3 coding DNA: TGTGCCAGTAGTGCGCCCGGGACTCCTTACAATGAGCAGTTCTTC.

A few counts support this clone. The chain uses TRBV7-8 and TRBJ2-5; D is ambiguous. CDR1 and CDR2 from the germline V gene are SGHVS and FQNEAQ. The V gene lost 2 bases and the J gene lost 1 base, with 8 bases spanning the gap. This CDR3 is built from 14 residues. The CDR3 sequence: CASSLRRFQETQYF. Here the CDR3 DNA reads TGTGCCAGCAGCTTACGGCGGTTCCAAGAGACCCAGTACTTC.

The J gene is TRBJ2-3, the V gene TRBV4-2, with unresolved D. Germline loops: CDR1 LGHNA, CDR2 YNFKEQ. The ends were cut back, 2 bases at V and 0 bases at J, with 9 bases in the middle. There are 15 residues in the CDR3. The CDR3 DNA sequence: TGTGCCAGCAGCCAAACTTTGGTGAGCACAGATACGCAGTATTTT. Its translation is CASSQTLVSTDTQYF.

The V and J genes are TRBV9 and TRBJ1-4, with TRBD1 as a possible D gene (5 bases). Germline V CDR1 and CDR2: SGDLS, YYNGEE. The CDR3 has 16 residues. Deletions cut 4 bases from V and 3 bases from J, with 16 bases between. The CDR3 protein is CASSPSKGPSNEKLFF. CDR3 coding DNA: TGTGCCAGCAGCCCTAGTAAGGGACCGTCTAATGAAAAACTGTTTTTT.

The chain combines TRBV9 with TRBJ1-3, with D perhaps matching TRBD1 (5 bases). Trimming took off 3 bases at V and 7 bases at J, with 20 bases between the two ends. This CDR3 contains 16 residues. Germline V lookup: CDR1 SGDLS, CDR2 YYNGEE. The CDR3 nucleotides are TGTGCCAGCAGCGAAAGGGACCTAAGCTCCGGCAACACCATATATTTT. It is translated as CASSERDLSSGNTIYF.

The chain carries TRBV19 and TRBJ2-7, with D perhaps TRBD2 (5 bases). The V gene's germline CDR1 is LNHDA and CDR2 SQIVND (reference sequence). This CDR3 is 16 amino acids long. V was cut by 2 bases and J by 1 base, with 15 bases left in between. The CDR3 sequence is CASSILGVTPSYEQYF. The CDR3 region has the DNA TGTGCCAGTAGTATATTGGGAGTAACCCCATCCTACGAGCAGTACTTC.

This clone was seen a handful of times. The CDR3 DNA reads as TGCGCCAGCAGCCTCGGGACAGGGGGCGGGGAGACCCAGTACTTC. Encoded protein: CASSLGTGGGETQYF. The V and J genes are TRBV4-3 and TRBJ2-5; 12 bases are a match to TRBD1. The germline V gene has CDR1 LGHNA and CDR2 YSLEER. The CDR3 spans 15 residues. Trimming cost V 4 bases and J 5 bases; bases outside gene matches: 5.

The chain links TRBV9 to TRBJ2-7, with TRBD1 identical over 7 bases. This CDR3 comprises 14 residues. V gave up 4 bases and J gave up 0 bases; unmatched junction bases: 4. Looked up from germline, CDR1 is SGDLS and CDR2 is YYNGEE. DNA for the CDR3: TGTGCCAGCAGCCCCCGACAGGGCTCCTACGAGCAGTACTTC. Translation: CASSPRQGSYEQYF.

The chain combines TRBV6-5 with TRBJ1-5; D ambiguous. Per germline, CDR1 MNHEY and CDR2 SVGAGI. Trimming removed 0 bases at V and 11 bases at J, with 11 bases between. The CDR3 contains 13 residues. CDR3 loop: CASSYSPEAAQHF. The CDR3 nucleotides are TGTGCCAGCAGTTACTCACCGGAAGCAGCCCAGCATTTT.

The chain joins TRBV19 to TRBJ2-1, with 12 positions matching TRBD2. Germline lookup yields CDR1 LNHDA and CDR2 SQIVND (reference sequence). The V and J ends lost 1 base and 2 bases, in that order; junction bases with no gene match: 6. CDR3 length: 18 residues. The CDR3 bases are TGTGCCAGTAGTATAGGGGGAGGACTAGCGGGAACCTACAATGAGCAGTTCTTC. Its protein is CASSIGGGLAGTYNEQFF. Variable domain in full (rest from reference TRBV19 and TRBJ2-1): DGGITQSPKYLFRKEGQNVTLSCEQNLNHDAMYWYRQDPGQGLRLIYYSQIVNDFQKGDIAEGYSVSREKKESFPLTVTSAQKNPTAFYLCASSIGGGLAGTYNEQFFGPGTRLTVL.

The rearrangement uses TRBV7-6 and TRBJ2-5; D possibly corresponds to TRBD2 (6 bases). The CDR3 is 13 amino acids. Germline-derived CDR1 and CDR2 are SGHVS and FNYEAQ. The V gene lost 5 bases and the J gene lost 5 bases, with 12 bases spanning the gap. CDR3 region: CASSANRGETQYF. In nucleotides, the CDR3 is TGTGCCAGCAGCGCCAACCGGGGGGAGACCCAGTACTTC.

In this sample, this clone turned up once. V usage is TRBV18 and J usage is TRBJ1-1; a weak D match, TRBD1 (6 bases). The CDR3 length is 16 residues. V gave up 6 bases and J gave up 6 bases, with 23 bases separating them. From germline, CDR1 is KGHSH and CDR2 LQKENI. The CDR3 region has the DNA TGTGCCAGCTCCCTCCTAAAGGACAGTGATGGGGCTGAAGCTTTCTTT. This sequence encodes CASSLLKDSDGAEAFF.

This clone occurred a few times. The rearrangement links TRBV19 to TRBJ1-1, with D perhaps matching TRBD1 (5 bases). Germline V CDR1 and CDR2: LNHDA, SQIVND (reference sequence). The ends were cut back, 7 bases at V and 1 base at J, with 13 bases in the middle. CDR3 size: 14 residues. As DNA, the CDR3 is TGTGCCAGTACCCCCTGGGGGGAGAACACTGAAGCTTTCTTT. Its translation is CASTPWGENTEAFF.

This chain uses TRBV28 with TRBJ2-1; 7 bases are a match to TRBD2. Germline trimming cut 7 bases from V and 7 bases from J; bases unmatched to any gene: 10. This CDR3 region has 14 residues. Germline V lookup: CDR1 MDHEN, CDR2 SYDVKM. CDR3 in DNA: TGTGCCAGCACCCAAAGCGGGAATTGGAATGAGCAGTTCTTC. As protein: CASTQSGNWNEQFF.

This clone occurred a few times. The V call is TRBV6-4, the J call TRBJ1-1; a weak D match, TRBD1 (5 bases). The CDR3 is 13 amino acids. Looked up from germline, CDR1 is MRHNA and CDR2 is SNTAGT. Trimming left V 5 bases short and J 3 bases short, with 10 bases between. The CDR3, as DNA: TGTGCCAGCAGTACAAGGGGAGACACTGAAGCTTTCTTT. Translated: CASSTRGDTEAFF.

This chain connects TRBV6-5 to TRBJ1-3; no reliable D call. Germline CDR1 reads MNHEY; CDR2 reads SVGAGI. The CDR3 spans 13 residues. Trimming took 1 base from V and 4 from J, leaving 5 bases between them. CDR3 region: CASSYFSGNTIYF. The CDR3 region has the DNA TGTGCCAGCAGTTACTTCTCCGGAAACACCATATATTTT.

The rearrangement uses TRBV7-9 and TRBJ2-4; D is possibly TRBD1 (6 bases). In germline, CDR1 is SEHNR, CDR2 FQNEAQ (reference sequence). The CDR3 is 16 amino acids. Trimming shortened V by 8 bases and J by 5 bases, and 22 bases separated the two germline ends. The CDR3 nucleotides read TGTGCCAGCTTACAGGGAAAGGGAACGAAGGAAAACATTCAGTACTTC. Translating gives CASLQGKGTKENIQYF.

The chain carries TRBV9 and TRBJ2-7; 12 bases are a match to TRBD2. The CDR3 has 15 residues. J lost 2 bases, V lost 3 bases, and 3 bases had no gene match. In germline, CDR1 is SGDLS, CDR2 YYNGEE. This CDR3 is CASSEGLAGPYEQYF. CDR3 coding DNA: TGTGCCAGCAGCGAAGGACTAGCGGGGCCCTACGAGCAGTACTTC.